Each of the 10 T cell receptor beta chains below was sequenced from the same sample in a study of response to subunit inactivated influenza vaccine. TCRdb ran MiXCR on the RT-PCR reads and lists one entry per CDR3 protein. The sample carries about 190,000 distinct CDR3 sequences, 13% to 15% recorded once. This specimen consisted of CD8+ T cells sorted from PBMCs, obtained roughly 5 days after vaccination. The receptors originated from a man aged 45-60 years who received an inactivated influenza vaccine.

The chain carries TRBV10-3 and TRBJ2-1, with a weak D call TRBD1 (5 bases). The CDR3 contains 14 residues. Between the trimmed V and J ends, which lost 0 bases and 8 bases, there was a span of 11 bases. Germline V CDR1 and CDR2: ENHRY, SYGVKD. Here the CDR3 reads CAISESGARYEQFF. The CDR3 DNA sequence: TGTGCCATCAGTGAGTCAGGGGCCCGCTATGAGCAGTTCTTC.

Only a few counts were recorded for this clonotype. This CDR3 is CASSSLSGRASSYNEQFF. The CDR3 DNA is TGTGCCAGCAGCTCACTTAGCGGGAGGGCGAGCTCCTACAATGAGCAGTTCTTC. The genes are TRBV11-1 and TRBJ2-1, with 11 bases identical to TRBD2. Per the germline V gene, CDR1 is SGHAT and CDR2 is FQDESV (reference sequence). This CDR3 spans 18 amino acids. With V trimmed by 4 bases and J by 0 bases, 8 bases remained unmatched.

This clonotype was observed a few times. The chain employs TRBV11-2 and TRBJ2-2; possibly TRBD1 for D (6 bases). Per germline, CDR1 SGHAT and CDR2 FQNNGV. This CDR3 region has 16 residues. Trimming cost V 5 bases and J 3 bases, with 16 bases left between them. CDR3 bases: TGTGCCAGCAGCACCCAGCAGGGGCGCGACACCGGGGAGCTGTTTTTT. It encodes CASSTQQGRDTGELFF.

This clonotype has more than one count but fewer than ten. This sequence joins TRBV4-3 and TRBJ1-4, with no clear D. Germline V gene sequence: CDR1 LGHNA, CDR2 YSLEER. The V gene lost 5 bases and the J gene lost 8 bases, with 18 bases spanning the gap. CDR3 length: 15 amino acids. The CDR3 nucleotides are TGCGCCAGCAGCTATGGCTGGGCCTCAGGCGAAAAACTGTTTTTT. Translated, it gives CASSYGWASGEKLFF.

This chain links TRBV4-2 with TRBJ1-1; TRBD1 might be the D (6 bases). V was pared by 0 bases and J by 0 bases, with 11 bases between. Germline CDR1 LGHNA, CDR2 YNFKEQ. The CDR3 length is 16 residues. The CDR3 DNA sequence: TGTGCCAGCAGCCAAGACCGGGGACATTTGAACACTGAAGCTTTCTTT. Its translation is CASSQDRGHLNTEAFF.

This clonotype was seen a handful of times. The chain is built from TRBV30 and TRBJ1-5; D might be TRBD1 (6 bases). In germline, CDR1 is GTSNPN, CDR2 SVGIG (reference sequence). The CDR3 totals 13 residues. Trimming removed 5 bases from V and 0 bases from J, with 8 bases in between. CDR3: CAWGQYSNQPQHF. CDR3 DNA sequence: TGTGCCTGGGGACAGTATAGCAATCAGCCCCAGCATTTT.

This clonotype occurred a few times. The V gene is TRBV6-1, the J gene TRBJ1-6; TRBD1 matches 7 bases. V shed 6 bases, J shed 7 bases, and the junction held 12 bases outside the gene matches. This CDR3 has 16 residues. Germline values: CDR1 MNHNS, CDR2 SASEGT. CDR3 protein: CASRGGWGQRNSPLHF. The CDR3 coding sequence is TGTGCCAGCAGAGGGGGATGGGGACAGAGAAATTCACCCCTCCACTTT.

A few counts support this clonotype. The chain recombines TRBV6-5 with TRBJ2-3; 7 nucleotides match TRBD2. Germline trimming cut 2 bases from V and 1 base from J; bases unmatched to any gene: 3. This CDR3 region has 15 residues. Germline V gives CDR1 MNHEY, CDR2 SVGAGI. The CDR3 region is CASSYGAGRTDTQYF. The CDR3 DNA follows: TGTGCCAGCAGTTACGGAGCGGGACGCACAGATACGCAGTATTTT.

The chain carries TRBV27 and TRBJ2-7; TRBD2 might be the D (7 bases). In germline, CDR1 is MNHEY, CDR2 SMNVEV (reference sequence). V was shortened by 5 bases and J by 0 bases, with 14 bases between the two germline ends. This CDR3 comprises 15 residues. This chain's CDR3 is CASSIGGGLSYEQYF. The CDR3 nucleotides are TGTGCCAGCAGTATAGGGGGGGGCCTCTCCTACGAGCAGTACTTC.

The sample holds a few counts of this clonotype. The chain employs TRBV27 and TRBJ1-5; D is possibly TRBD1 (5 bases). V was trimmed by 5 bases and J by 5 bases, leaving 13 bases between them. The CDR3 has 14 amino acids. Germline CDR1 is MNHEY and CDR2 is SMNVEV (reference sequence). Written as DNA, the CDR3 is TGTGCCAGCAGTCCCTGGGGCAGTTATCAGCCCCAGCATTTT. The encoded protein is CASSPWGSYQPQHF.